The 10 T cell receptor beta chains below all came from one sample that was sequenced in a study of blood T cells in healthy people across ages (dated by TCRdb to 2015 to 2017). The method was 5' RACE. For sequencing, an Illumina HiSeq 2500 was employed. A second PCR of about 7 to 12 cycles was run with a J-beta primer mix and a sample-barcoded 5' primer. Using fastp trimming at Q25 and MiXCR clonotype assembly, TCRdb reanalyzed the public sequencing data and kept in-frame beta chains. Every distinct CDR3 protein forms one entry, paired with its most common genes and DNA. The sample table records about 760,000 distinct CDR3 sequences; around 50% of these occur just once. Clones ranked in the top ten supply 20% to 30% of the sample. Sequenced: blood. Receptor source: a man aged 35 to 55 in good health.

Only a few counts were recorded for this clonotype. V is TRBV27 and J is TRBJ2-3; a possible D gene is TRBD1 (6 bases). The CDR3 contains 14 residues. V lost 1 base and J lost 5, with 10 bases in between. In germline, CDR1 is MNHEY, CDR2 SMNVEV (reference sequence). This CDR3 is CASSLYTGKDTQYF. CDR3 coding DNA: TGTGCCAGCAGTTTATATACAGGGAAAGATACGCAGTATTTT.

This clonotype was counted only a few times. The V and J genes are TRBV24-1 and TRBJ1-5, with unresolved D. V dropped 4 bases and J dropped 2 bases, with 8 bases sitting between them. Germline CDR1 is KGHDR and CDR2 is SFDVKD. The CDR3 totals 14 residues. Here the CDR3 reads CATSEAGRNQPQHF. The CDR3, as DNA: TGTGCCACCAGTGAGGCAGGTCGCAATCAGCCCCAGCATTTT.

This chain uses TRBV12-3 or TRBV12-4 with TRBJ2-3, with 7 bases aligning to TRBD2. With 5 bases clipped from V and 5 bases from J, the junction kept 7 bases outside the gene matches. CDR3 length equals 14 residues. CDR3: CASSVAGAIDTQYF. The CDR3 bases are TGTGCCAGCAGTGTGGCGGGAGCTATAGATACGCAGTATTTT.

The V and J genes are TRBV28 and TRBJ1-5, with D unresolved. The CDR3 covers 16 residues. The germline V gene encodes CDR1 MDHEN and CDR2 SYDVKM. The V end lost 5 bases, the J end lost 4 bases, and 18 bases lay between the germline ends. The CDR3 protein is CASSHGERPSNQPQHF. CDR3 nucleotides: TGTGCCAGCAGTCACGGCGAGAGGCCCTCTAATCAGCCCCAGCATTTT. The complete variable domain, with remaining parts taken from reference TRBV28 and TRBJ1-5, reads DVKVTQSSRYLVKRTGEKVFLECVQDMDHENMFWYRQDPGLGLRLIYFSYDVKMKEKGDIPEGYSVSREKKERFSLILESASTNQTSMYLCASSHGERPSNQPQHFGDGTRLSIL.

There are many counts of this clonotype. The genes are TRBV27 and TRBJ1-5, with D unclear. Between the trimmed V and J ends, which lost 7 bases and 3 bases, there was a span of 16 bases. In germline, CDR1 is MNHEY, CDR2 SMNVEV (reference sequence). The CDR3 runs to 15 residues. CDR3 amino acids: CASKVLGNTNQPQHF. CDR3 in DNA: TGTGCCAGCAAGGTTCTGGGTAATACCAATCAGCCCCAGCATTTT.

The chain joins TRBV29-1 to TRBJ1-2; D not certain. This CDR3 contains 13 residues. The V end lost 3 bases, the J end lost 7 bases, and 15 bases lay between the germline ends. Germline V gene data show CDR1 as SQVTM and CDR2 as ANQGSEA. The DNA for the CDR3 is TGCAGCGTTGATTCCGACGCCGTGGGTGGCTACACCTTC. Protein sequence: CSVDSDAVGGYTF.

In regard to this clonotype: The junction departs from germline at one end; a sequencing error may be responsible. This chain joins TRBV4-2 and TRBJ1-2; TRBD1 matches 7 bases. Germline-derived CDR1 and CDR2 are LGHNA and YNFKEQ. The CDR3 is made up of 15 amino acids. CDR3 sequence: CASSQAAGTDYGYAF. DNA of the CDR3: TGTGCCAGCAGCCAAGCTGCTGGGACAGACTATGGCTACGCCTTC.

V usage is TRBV20-1 and J usage is TRBJ2-5; 11 positions match TRBD2. V lost 7 bases to trimming and J lost 5 bases; unmatched junction nucleotides: 6. CDR1 and CDR2 (germline): DFQATT, SNEGSKA (reference sequence). CDR3 length equals 13 residues. The CDR3 sequence is CSGVVAGGETQYF. The DNA of the CDR3 is TGCAGTGGGGTTGTAGCGGGAGGGGAGACCCAGTACTTC.

This clonotype was seen only a few times. This rearrangement joins TRBV20-1 to TRBJ2-5; 9 nucleotides line up with TRBD1. CDR1 is DFQATT and CDR2 is SNEGSKA in the germline V gene (reference sequence). Trimming took 0 bases from V and 2 from J; bases not matched to a gene: 16. The CDR3 spans 19 residues. CDR3 DNA sequence: TGCAGTGCTAGAGATTTGACCTCCGGGACAGGGTTGAAGCAAGAGACCCAGTACTTC. Translated: CSARDLTSGTGLKQETQYF.

J is TRBJ1-2 and V is TRBV11-1, with a possible D match to TRBD1 (5 bases). This CDR3 has 12 residues. Germline V gives CDR1 SGHAT, CDR2 FQDESV (reference sequence). V was trimmed by 6 bases and J by 13 bases, leaving 18 bases between them. In DNA form, the CDR3 reads TGTGCCAGCAGACCCGGATCGGGGCAGTCCACCTTC. Translation: CASRPGSGQSTF.